This T cell receptor (beta chain) derives from a study of cytomegalovirus exposure and HLA in healthy donors. General study results and limits: For cytomegalovirus status, the classifier reportedly gave diagnoses with high specificity and sensitivity. Rarity marked most TCR sequences, yet some public TCRs occurred in many donors. A later analysis found first-cohort TCR clusters tended to co-occur in the 90 to 150 validation repertoires. Cytomegalovirus association was listed for 150 to 200 TCR beta chains.

Method: immunoSEQ multiplex PCR; TCRdb's copy keeps in-frame clones and lacks some. In the table there are tens of thousands of clones, roughly 93% of which are singletons. The CDR3 loop spans 13 amino acids. V was shortened by 3 bases and J by 5 bases, with 10 bases between the two germline ends. Germline V lookup: CDR1 MDHEN, CDR2 SYDVKM. Notes on this clone: Its target is unknown.

This receptor was obtained from a man aged 30-40 years in good health and CMV-seronegative. Sequencing was done on a sample of PBMCs. V and J are TRBV28 and TRBJ1-2; maybe TRBD1 (5 bases). Here the CDR3 DNA reads TGTGCCAGCAGTTTCGGGGGGGGTTATGGCTACACCTTC. It yields the protein CASSFGGGYGYTF.